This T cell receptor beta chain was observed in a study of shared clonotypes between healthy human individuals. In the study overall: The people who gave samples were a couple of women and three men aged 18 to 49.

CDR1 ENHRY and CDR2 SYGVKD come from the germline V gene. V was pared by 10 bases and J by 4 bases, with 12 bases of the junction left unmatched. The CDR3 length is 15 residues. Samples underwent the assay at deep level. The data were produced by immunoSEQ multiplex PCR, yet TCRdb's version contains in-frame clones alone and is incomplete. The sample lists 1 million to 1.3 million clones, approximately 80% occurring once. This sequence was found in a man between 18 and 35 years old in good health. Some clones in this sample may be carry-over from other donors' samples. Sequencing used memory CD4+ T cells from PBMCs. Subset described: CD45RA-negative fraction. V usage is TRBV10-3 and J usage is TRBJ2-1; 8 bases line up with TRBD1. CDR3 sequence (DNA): TGTGCCACATCTCCCGGGACAGGCCTTTACAATGAGCAGTTCTTC. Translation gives CATSPGTGLYNEQFF.